This T cell receptor (beta chain) came from a study of cytomegalovirus exposure and HLA in healthy donors. Study findings and constraints: The study recorded 150 to 200 TCR beta chains that were cytomegalovirus-associated.

Use of 60 Vbeta and 13 Jbeta primers characterized the PCR. Profiled with immunoSEQ multiplex PCR; TCRdb holds only in-frame clones, not every one. This sample has 84,000 or so clones, with 70% to 85% found just once. This CDR3 comprises 12 residues. The V segment lost 7 bases and the J segment 1 base; nucleotides outside the gene matches: 3. The germline CDR1 and CDR2 sequences are SQVTM and ANQGSEA. In regard to this clone: As yet, its antigen is unknown.

This sequence was found in a human donor in good health. Sequencing was done on a sample of PBMCs. The V gene is TRBV29-1, the J gene TRBJ2-5; 7 nucleotides agree with TRBD2. The CDR3 sequence is CSERGRQETQYF. The DNA of the CDR3 is TGCAGCGAGCGGGGCCGCCAAGAGACCCAGTACTTC. Full variable domain (rest looked up from reference TRBV29-1 and TRBJ2-5): SAVISQKPSRDICQRGTSLTIQCQVDSQVTMMFWYRQQPGQSLTLIATANQGSEATYESGFVIDKFPISRPNLTFSTLTVSNMSPEDSSIYLCSERGRQETQYFGPGTRLLVL.